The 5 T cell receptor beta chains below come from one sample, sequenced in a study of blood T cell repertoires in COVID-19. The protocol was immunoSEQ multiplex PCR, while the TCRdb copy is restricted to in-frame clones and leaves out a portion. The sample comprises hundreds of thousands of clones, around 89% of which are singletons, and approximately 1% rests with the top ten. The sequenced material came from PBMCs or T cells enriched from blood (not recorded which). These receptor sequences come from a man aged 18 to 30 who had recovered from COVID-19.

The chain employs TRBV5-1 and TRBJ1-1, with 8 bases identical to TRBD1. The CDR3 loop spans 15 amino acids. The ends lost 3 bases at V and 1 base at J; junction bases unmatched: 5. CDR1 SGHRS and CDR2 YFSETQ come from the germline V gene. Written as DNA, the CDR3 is TGCGCCAGCAGCTGGGGGACAGGTCCGAACACTGAAGCTTTCTTT. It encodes CASSWGTGPNTEAFF.

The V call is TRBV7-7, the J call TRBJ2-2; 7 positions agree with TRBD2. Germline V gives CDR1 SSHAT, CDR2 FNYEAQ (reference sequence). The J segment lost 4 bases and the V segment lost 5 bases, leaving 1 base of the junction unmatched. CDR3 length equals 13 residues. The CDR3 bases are TGTGCCAGCAGCGCGGGAGCCACCGGGGAGCTGTTTTTT. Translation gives CASSAGATGELFF.

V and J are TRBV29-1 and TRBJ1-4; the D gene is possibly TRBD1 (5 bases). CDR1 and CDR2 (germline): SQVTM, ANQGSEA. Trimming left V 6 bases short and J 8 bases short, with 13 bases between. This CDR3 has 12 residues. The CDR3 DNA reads TGCAGCGTGGCAGGGTCGGAAGAAAAACTGTTTTTT. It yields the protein CSVAGSEEKLFF.

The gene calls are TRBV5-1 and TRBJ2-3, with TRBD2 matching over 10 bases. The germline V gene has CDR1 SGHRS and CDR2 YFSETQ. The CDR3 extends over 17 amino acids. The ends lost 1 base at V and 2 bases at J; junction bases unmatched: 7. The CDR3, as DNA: TGCGCCAGCAGCTTGAGCCTAGCGGGGGCCTCCACAGATACGCAGTATTTT. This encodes CASSLSLAGASTDTQYF. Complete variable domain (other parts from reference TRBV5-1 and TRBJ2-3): KAGVTQTPRYLIKTRGQQVTLSCSPISGHRSVSWYQQTPGQGLQFLFEYFSETQRNKGNFPGRFSGRQFSNSRSEMNVSTLELGDSALYLCASSLSLAGASTDTQYFGPGTRLTVL.

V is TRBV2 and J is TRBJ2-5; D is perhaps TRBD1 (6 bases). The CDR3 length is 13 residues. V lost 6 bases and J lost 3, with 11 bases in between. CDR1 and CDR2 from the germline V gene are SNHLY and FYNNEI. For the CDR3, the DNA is TGTGCCAGCAGAGTTCAGGGGAAAGAGACCCAGTACTTC. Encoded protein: CASRVQGKETQYF.